The 6 T cell receptor beta chains below were found in one sample sequenced in a study of identical twins. One entry per CDR3 protein results from TCRdb running MiXCR on the 5' RACE reads. The sample includes about 470,000 distinct CDR3 sequences, more than 20% of them seen just once. This sample also appeared in a second study, on T cells expressing NK-cell markers.

Sequenced material: CD4+ T cells sorted from blood. The receptors were sampled from a woman aged 18-30 years in good health.

This clonotype was seen at least ten times. J is TRBJ2-3 and V is TRBV25-1; possible D gene TRBD2, 5 bases. The CDR3 loop spans 14 amino acids. The V end was cut by 0 bases, the J end by 3 bases, with 7 bases between. Germline loops: CDR1 MGHDK, CDR2 SYGVNS. CDR3 coding DNA: TGTGCCAGCAGTGAATATAAGCGGACAGATACGCAGTATTTT. Its translation is CASSEYKRTDTQYF.

The chain links TRBV4-2 to TRBJ2-1; D is unclear. Trimming pared 0 bases from V and 3 bases from J, leaving 12 bases between. This CDR3 has 16 amino acids. CDR1 is LGHNA, CDR2 YNFKEQ, per germline. The CDR3 reads CASSQDESWGYNEQFF. The DNA for the CDR3 is TGTGCCAGCAGCCAAGATGAGAGCTGGGGCTACAATGAGCAGTTCTTC.

This clonotype was counted a few times. The CDR3 reads CASSESIGGGYTF. The CDR3 DNA follows: TGCGCCAGCAGTGAGTCGATAGGGGGCGGCTACACCTTC. This rearrangement joins TRBV10-2 to TRBJ1-2, with 7 bases identical to TRBD1. The CDR3 sequence is 13 residues long. Per the germline V gene, CDR1 is WSHSY and CDR2 is SAAADI. Trimming took 0 bases from V and 8 from J; bases not matched to a gene: 3.

The genes are TRBV9 and TRBJ2-3, with TRBD2 identical over 12 bases. This CDR3 has 16 amino acids. The junction had 11 bases not matched to a gene; V was cut back by 4 bases and J by 8 bases. Germline V gene data show CDR1 as SGDLS and CDR2 as YYNGEE. This chain's CDR3 is CASSPQTSGRRRTQYF. DNA for the CDR3: TGTGCCAGCAGCCCCCAGACTAGCGGGAGAAGACGTACGCAGTATTTT.

The rearrangement uses TRBV7-9 and TRBJ2-5, with D maybe TRBD2 (5 bases). This CDR3 has 16 amino acids. Germline V gives CDR1 SEHNR, CDR2 FQNEAQ (reference sequence). Trimming left V 2 bases short and J 1 base short, with 14 bases between. The chain's CDR3 is CASSLSLGILQETQYF. The CDR3 nucleotides read TGTGCCAGCAGCTTATCCCTCGGGATTCTCCAAGAGACCCAGTACTTC.

This clonotype was found a few times. The V call is TRBV7-2, the J call TRBJ2-5, with TRBD1 identical over 8 bases. In germline, CDR1 is SGHTA, CDR2 FQGNSA. J lost 6 bases, V lost 4 bases, and 7 bases had no gene match. The CDR3 loop spans 14 amino acids. In DNA, the CDR3 is TGTGCCAGCAGCTCTATGACAGGGGCCAAGACCCAGTACTTC. Translated: CASSSMTGAKTQYF.